This section outlines one TCR beta chain sequence together with its context. What it binds is unknown. These data originate in a study of cytomegalovirus exposure and HLA in healthy donors. The donors were healthy bone marrow donors. The PCR contained 60 Vbeta and 13 Jbeta primers. Libraries were prepared by immunoSEQ multiplex PCR; TCRdb keeps only in-frame clonotypes and omits some of them. This sample lists 40,000 to 65,000 clones; its ten largest clones have about 24%. Study-level findings and limits: One cluster of highly shared sequence variants probably arose as a sequencing artifact. TCR association rates varied by HLA locus in a later analysis, with DRB1 highest and HLA-C lowest.

The V gene lost 2 bases and the J gene lost 5 bases, with 7 bases spanning the gap. CDR1 is MNHEY, CDR2 SVGAGI, per germline. This CDR3 spans 13 amino acids. This chain uses TRBV6-5 with TRBJ2-1, with a possible D match to TRBD2 (5 bases). Sequencing was performed on PBMCs. The TCR sequence derives from a man aged 40-49 years in good health and CMV-seropositive. CDR3 amino acids: CASSYGRDNEQFF. As DNA, the CDR3 is TGTGCCAGCAGTTACGGGCGGGACAATGAGCAGTTCTTC.